This T cell receptor (beta chain) was recovered during a study of shared clonotypes between healthy human individuals. From germline, CDR1 is MNHNS and CDR2 SASEGT. This CDR3 is 13 amino acids long. The ends lost 7 bases at V and 8 bases at J; junction bases unmatched: 6. Using immunoSEQ multiplex PCR, the repertoire was profiled, and TCRdb retains in-frame clones only, with some absent. This table has some 2,500,000 clones, around 92% appearing once. This chain joins TRBV6-1 and TRBJ1-4; TRBD1 matches 8 bases. The TCR sequence derives from a man aged 18 to 35 in good health. Some clones in this sample may be carry-over from other donors' samples. The material sequenced was naive CD4+ T cells from PBMCs. Specified subset: CD45RA+ positively selected. The CDR3 nucleotides read TGTGCCAGCACCGACAGGGGTAGGGAAAAACTGTTTTTT. Residues: CASTDRGREKLFF.